The 28 T cell receptor beta chains below all came from one sample that was sequenced in a study of Ad26.COV2.S vaccination and SARS-CoV-2 variants. The treatment: 19 received Ad26.COV2.S at low or high dose, single or two shots; roughly five received placebo; per-sample allocation not given. Day 63 after the first injection of vaccine or placebo was the sampling time. Sequencing used immunoSEQ multiplex PCR; TCRdb keeps in-frame clones, though not all of them. The table has 300,000 to 350,000 clones, 88% seen once. The sequencing used peripheral blood, collected in a trial of Ad26.COV2.S vaccine versus placebo. These receptors were obtained from a person between 18 and 60 years old who received the Ad26.COV2.S COVID-19 vaccine or a placebo.

The chain joins TRBV2 to TRBJ2-1; TRBD2 matches 10 bases. The CDR3 contains 14 residues. With 5 bases clipped from V and 7 bases from J, the junction kept 5 bases outside the gene matches. CDR1 and CDR2 (germline): SNHLY, FYNNEI. The CDR3 loop is CASSLAGAINEQFF. The CDR3 nucleotides are TGTGCCAGCAGTCTAGCGGGGGCCATTAATGAGCAGTTCTTC.

The gene calls are TRBV18 and TRBJ2-6, with TRBD2 matching over 11 bases. CDR3 size: 22 residues. The V and J ends lost 1 base and 0 bases, in that order; junction bases with no gene match: 14. CDR1 is KGHSH, CDR2 LQKENI, per germline. The CDR3: CASSPRGQGGLAGNSGANVLTF. The DNA for the CDR3 is TGTGCCAGCTCACCACGAGGGCAGGGAGGACTAGCGGGCAACTCTGGGGCCAACGTCCTGACTTTC.

The rearrangement joins TRBV7-8 to TRBJ1-3; 7 bases align to TRBD1. Trimming at V came to 5 bases and at J to 4 bases, leaving 11 bases not matched to a gene. The CDR3 runs to 16 residues. Germline V gene data show CDR1 as SGHVS and CDR2 as FQNEAQ. The CDR3 here is CASSTRQGHIGNTIYF. CDR3 DNA: TGTGCCAGCAGCACCCGACAGGGACATATCGGAAACACCATATATTTT.

The chain combines TRBV6-2 or TRBV6-3 with TRBJ2-7; 9 nucleotides align to TRBD2. With 5 bases clipped from V and 3 bases from J, the junction kept 11 bases outside the gene matches. CDR1 and CDR2 from the germline V gene are MNHEY and SVGEGT. CDR3 length equals 16 residues. CDR3 DNA sequence: TGTGCCAGCAGTAAACCCGGGACTAGCACCAACTACGAGCAGTACTTC. Amino acids: CASSKPGTSTNYEQYF.

The chain links TRBV9 to TRBJ1-1; no definite D call. The CDR3 extends over 13 amino acids. V lost 2 bases and J 6 bases, leaving 11 bases between the germline ends. The germline V gene has CDR1 SGDLS and CDR2 YYNGEE. For the CDR3, the DNA is TGTGCCAGCAGCGTCGCGGGATTGGCTGAAGCTTTCTTT. Protein product: CASSVAGLAEAFF.

V usage is TRBV5-1 and J usage is TRBJ1-1, with D possibly matching TRBD1 (6 bases). The CDR3 runs to 15 residues. V lost 4 bases to trimming and J lost 0 bases, with 13 bases between them. The germline gives CDR1 SGHRS, CDR2 YFSETQ. CDR3 protein: CASSLAGDMNTEAFF. In DNA form, the CDR3 reads TGCGCCAGCAGCCTAGCAGGGGACATGAACACTGAAGCTTTCTTT.

J is TRBJ1-6 and V is TRBV3-1 (or the pseudogene TRBV3-2); 8 bases fit TRBD1. The CDR3 length is 16 residues. Trimming took 1 base from V and 7 from J; bases not matched to a gene: 6. The germline gives CDR1 LGHDT, CDR2 YNNKEL (reference sequence). CDR3 sequence reads: CASSQALRTGNSPLHF. The CDR3 coding sequence is TGTGCCAGCAGCCAAGCTCTTAGGACAGGGAATTCACCCCTCCACTTT.

As DNA, the CDR3 is TGCAGCGTTGTCCGAGGAGGCAGCACAGATACGCAGTATTTT. Amino acid sequence: CSVVRGGSTDTQYF. The rearrangement uses TRBV29-1 and TRBJ2-3; tentatively, D is TRBD2 (5 bases). Germline CDR1 SQVTM, CDR2 ANQGSEA. V lost 4 bases and J 0 bases, leaving 11 bases between the germline ends. The CDR3 runs 14 residues.

The rearrangement links TRBV28 to TRBJ2-1; tentative D call: TRBD2 (6 bases). The V end lost 8 bases, the J end lost 8 bases, and 37 bases lay between the germline ends. The CDR3 has 20 residues. Germline V gene data show CDR1 as MDHEN and CDR2 as SYDVKM. The CDR3 DNA sequence: TGTGCCAGCCACCCTCCTGCGGTTACTAGCCCTAGCCCCGACGCCTATGAGCAGTTCTTC. The encoded protein is CASHPPAVTSPSPDAYEQFF.

For this clone: Other DNA sequences in the sample encode the same CDR3. The rearrangement joins TRBV18 to TRBJ1-1, with 7 bases lining up with TRBD1. The CDR3 loop spans 17 amino acids. Looked up from germline, CDR1 is KGHSH and CDR2 is LQKENI. V trimming: 6 bases; J trimming: 1 base; junction bases outside the gene matches: 14. The CDR3 is CASSPTPGTAENTEAFF. The DNA of the CDR3 is TGTGCCAGCTCGCCTACTCCCGGGACAGCGGAGAACACTGAAGCTTTCTTT. The full variable domain, with the rest looked up from reference TRBV18 and TRBJ1-1, is NAGVMQNPRHLVRRRGQEARLRCSPMKGHSHVYWYRQLPEEGLKFMVYLQKENIIDESGMPKERFSAEFPKEGPSILRIQQVVRGDSAAYFCASSPTPGTAENTEAFFGQGTRLTVV.

As concerns this clone: The germline gene is not matched at one end of the junction; a read error may be the cause. The rearrangement links TRBV5-5 to TRBJ1-3; D is unclear. This CDR3 is built from 15 residues. The germline CDR1 and CDR2 sequences are SGHKS and YYEKEE (reference sequence). Here the CDR3 DNA reads TGTGCCAGCACCAAGAGCACCAGTGCTGGAAGCACCATATATTTT. Its protein is CASTKSTSAGSTIYF.

This clone was picked up a small number of times. The chain links TRBV14 to TRBJ2-1, with a tentative D call TRBD2 (5 bases). Germline loops: CDR1 SGHDN, CDR2 FVKESK. The V gene lost 8 bases and the J gene lost 4 bases, with 15 bases spanning the gap. This CDR3 is built from 14 residues. CDR3 bases: TGTGCCAGCTCGGAGGCCCCCGTATACAATGAGCAGTTCTTC. The encoded protein is CASSEAPVYNEQFF.

The chain employs TRBV7-2 and TRBJ2-3; D gene uncertain. The length of the CDR3 is 13 residues. The V end lost 5 bases, the J end lost 2 bases, and 8 bases lay between the germline ends. From germline, CDR1 is SGHTA and CDR2 FQGNSA. The CDR3 DNA sequence: TGTGCCAGCAGCCTAACCTACACAGATACGCAGTATTTT. Protein sequence: CASSLTYTDTQYF.

The V gene is TRBV18, the J gene TRBJ2-2; the match to TRBD1 covers 8 bases. CDR1 is KGHSH and CDR2 is LQKENI in the germline V gene. J gave up 3 bases and V 3 bases, and 3 bases lay outside the gene matches. The CDR3 covers 15 residues. CDR3 loop: CASSPQQGDTGELFF. The CDR3 bases are TGTGCCAGCTCACCCCAACAGGGGGACACCGGGGAGCTGTTTTTT.

The chain couples TRBV14 to TRBJ2-1; 8 nucleotides match TRBD2. V gave up 4 bases and J gave up 3 bases; unmatched junction bases: 5. The V gene's germline CDR1 is SGHDN and CDR2 FVKESK. The CDR3 length is 15 residues. The CDR3 nucleotides read TGTGCCAGCAGCCGAACTAGCGGCCTCTACAATGAGCAGTTCTTC. It yields the protein CASSRTSGLYNEQFF.

J is TRBJ1-1 and V is TRBV6-2 or TRBV6-3, with D tentatively TRBD1 (5 bases). Germline CDR1 is MNHEY and CDR2 is SVGEGT. The CDR3 extends over 16 amino acids. Trimming left V 2 bases short and J 7 bases short, with 20 bases between. CDR3 protein: CASSYRPGTTTIEAFF. The CDR3 DNA reads as TGTGCCAGCAGTTACCGACCCGGGACTACTACTATTGAAGCTTTCTTT.

This clone has only a few counts. CDR3 bases: TGTGCCAGCAGTTTATTAGGGACAGGGTACGAGCAGTACTTC. Translation gives CASSLLGTGYEQYF. The chain employs TRBV27 and TRBJ2-7; TRBD1 agrees at 9 bases. The V and J ends lost 1 base and 4 bases, in that order; junction bases with no gene match: 2. CDR3 length equals 14 residues. Germline V gives CDR1 MNHEY, CDR2 SMNVEV (reference sequence).

The chain recombines TRBV3-1 (or the pseudogene TRBV3-2) with TRBJ1-1, with 7 bases that match TRBD1. V shed 6 bases, J shed 2 bases, and the junction held 6 bases outside the gene matches. CDR3 length: 14 residues. The germline V gene encodes CDR1 LGHDT and CDR2 YNNKEL (reference sequence). The CDR3 DNA reads as TGTGCCAGCAGTATCGGGACAGCCAACACTGAAGCTTTCTTT. Its translation: CASSIGTANTEAFF.

A single count supports this clone. This chain links TRBV6-6 with TRBJ2-7; 15 bases match TRBD2. Germline loops: CDR1 MNHNY, CDR2 SVGAGI (reference sequence). The CDR3 extends over 16 amino acids. V lost 6 bases to trimming and J lost 2 bases; unmatched junction nucleotides: 5. In DNA, the CDR3 is TGTGCCAGCAGCGGGACTAGCGGGGGGTCAGCCTACGAGCAGTACTTC. This sequence encodes CASSGTSGGSAYEQYF.

This chain uses TRBV9 with TRBJ1-6; D is undetermined. CDR3 length: 15 residues. V gave up 0 bases and J gave up 0 bases, with 4 bases separating them. Germline assignment: CDR1 SGDLS and CDR2 YYNGEE. CDR3 DNA: TGTGCCAGCAGCGTAGTACCCTCCTATAATTCACCCCTCCACTTT. As protein: CASSVVPSYNSPLHF.

CDR3 nucleotide sequence: TGTGCCAGCAGCGGAGTCGGGACTAGCAAGATCGGGGAGCTGTTTTTT. This translates into CASSGVGTSKIGELFF. The V call is TRBV6-2 or TRBV6-3, the J call TRBJ2-2, with 9 positions matching TRBD2. CDR1 and CDR2 (germline): MNHEY, SVGEGT. V lost 6 bases and J lost 7; bases outside the gene matches: 12. This CDR3 region has 16 residues.

The chain recombines TRBV19 with TRBJ1-1; no definite D call. This CDR3 comprises 13 residues. Germline V gene data show CDR1 as LNHDA and CDR2 as SQIVND (reference sequence). V dropped 6 bases and J dropped 0 bases, with 8 bases sitting between them. CDR3 DNA: TGTGCCAGTAGCTACGGAATGAACACTGAAGCTTTCTTT. This gives the protein CASSYGMNTEAFF.

The chain uses TRBV30 and TRBJ2-5, with 8 bases identical to TRBD2. V was pared by 8 bases and J by 4 bases, with 3 bases of the junction left unmatched. The CDR3 has 11 residues. Per the germline V gene, CDR1 is GTSNPN and CDR2 is SVGIG (reference sequence). CDR3 protein: CAGAGGETQYF. CDR3 DNA: TGTGCCGGGGCGGGGGGAGAGACCCAGTACTTC.

The chain links TRBV5-1 to TRBJ2-3, with a weak D call TRBD2 (5 bases). With 0 bases removed from V and 3 bases from J, the gap between germline ends came to 8 bases. This CDR3 is 14 amino acids long. CDR1 and CDR2 from the germline V gene are SGHRS and YFSETQ. In DNA form, the CDR3 reads TGCGCCAGCAGCTTGGGGCGGGCAACAGATACGCAGTATTTT. It codes for CASSLGRATDTQYF.

This chain links TRBV10-3 with TRBJ2-2; D could derive from TRBD1 or TRBD2 (6 bases each). The germline V gene has CDR1 ENHRY and CDR2 SYGVKD. The CDR3 contains 16 residues. V lost 2 bases and J 10 bases, leaving 20 bases between the germline ends. CDR3 DNA sequence: TGTGCCATCAGTGAGGGAAGGGGCGGGACATCGGAGGAGCTGTTTTTT. It translates to CAISEGRGGTSEELFF.

The rearrangement uses TRBV6-2 or TRBV6-3 and TRBJ2-1, with 8 bases fitting TRBD2. This CDR3 region has 16 residues. Trimming took 6 bases from V and 6 from J; bases not matched to a gene: 13. Germline values: CDR1 MNHEY, CDR2 SVGEGT. CDR3 in amino acids: CASSSVAGRTLNEQFF. CDR3 bases: TGTGCCAGCAGCTCCGTAGCGGGGAGGACTCTCAATGAGCAGTTCTTC.

The genes are TRBV7-3 and TRBJ2-3; D might be TRBD2 (5 bases). Trimming removed 5 bases from V and 0 bases from J, with 18 bases in between. The CDR3 has 17 residues. The germline gives CDR1 SGHTA, CDR2 FQGTGA. The CDR3 loop reads CASSQLPEGPSTDTQYF. As DNA, the CDR3 is TGTGCCAGCAGCCAACTCCCCGAGGGTCCTAGCACAGATACGCAGTATTTT.

The V call is TRBV19, the J call TRBJ2-7; possibly TRBD2 for D (6 bases). Germline lookup yields CDR1 LNHDA and CDR2 SQIVND (reference sequence). V was shortened by 5 bases and J by 0 bases, with 14 bases between the two germline ends. The CDR3 has 15 amino acids. CDR3 in DNA: TGTGCCAGTAGTGCTCTCCGGGACTTCTCCTACGAGCAGTACTTC. It specifies CASSALRDFSYEQYF.